What follows describes a single T cell receptor beta chain. Its antigen remains unidentified. CDR1 and CDR2 from the germline V gene are SGHVS and FNYEAQ. This CDR3 comprises 13 residues. V lost 1 base and J lost 13, with 13 bases in between. The repertoire was sequenced with immunoSEQ multiplex PCR; TCRdb's copy has only in-frame clones and lacks some. Altogether some 98,000 clones are present, about 90% being singletons, with the ten largest covering 16%. This record belongs to a study of T cell responses to AZD1222 COVID-19 vaccine. Study-level results: Just five to seven AZD1222 recipients tested seropositive at baseline. Scientists sampled the repertoires only once the peak T cell response had passed. Spike-wide coverage was observed for vaccine-associated CD4 TCRs, with dominant responses at 160-218 and 743-854.

The chain couples TRBV7-6 to TRBJ2-2, with D perhaps matching TRBD1 (5 bases). This sequence originates from an adult who received the AZD1222 COVID-19 vaccine. The material sequenced was peripheral blood, taken 28 days after the second AZD1222 dose. The CDR3 region is CASSLGGSVRLFF. The CDR3 DNA follows: TGTGCCAGCAGCTTAGGGGGCTCCGTGCGGCTGTTTTTT.